The clone carrying this T cell receptor (beta chain) was seen only a few times. Its antigen is unidentified. Those patients who had chemo-refractory metastatic non-small-cell lung cancer were given focal radiation along with CTLA-4 blockade through ipilimumab. The sample is drawn from a study of radiotherapy plus CTLA-4 blockade in lung cancer. As for the study in general: Across the patients, objective responses occurred in about 19%, and disease control in roughly 30%.

The germline V and J ends were trimmed by 4 bases and 3 bases, with 12 bases remaining between them. This CDR3 comprises 14 residues. CDR1 and CDR2 from the germline V gene are MDHEN and SYDVKM. General study points: The authors reported that early blood T cell clone dynamics, with interferon-beta, best predicted response. Clones of tumor-derived TCRs expanded in blood after radiotherapy plus ipilimumab.

TCRdb's copy holds only in-frame clones and misses some; the assay was immunoSEQ multiplex PCR. The top ten hold about 20% of the sample, which has tens of thousands of clones, 86% seen once. The TCR comes from a human donor with non-small cell lung cancer whose response to radiotherapy plus ipilimumab could not be evaluated. This specimen consisted of peripheral blood, obtained from a patient treated with radiotherapy plus ipilimumab. V is TRBV28 and J is TRBJ1-2; D perhaps matches TRBD1 (6 bases). The CDR3 DNA is TGTGCCAGCAGTTCCCTACAGGGCTACTATGGCTACACCTTC. It yields the protein CASSSLQGYYGYTF.